A selection of T cell receptor beta chains follows, all from one sample in a study of blood T cells in healthy people across ages. A single record per CDR3 protein comes from TCRdb applying MiXCR to the 5' RACE reads. This table holds about 730,000 distinct CDR3 sequences, roughly 47% found once. The sample taken for sequencing was blood. The receptor source for this set is a woman in her sixties in good health. Each CDR3 is given with its conserved first and last residue. D genes are given only for firm matches.

j_call,v_call,d_call,cdr3_aa
TRBJ1-1,TRBV7-9,-,CASSLAGGNGAFF
TRBJ1-4,TRBV12-3/TRBV12-4,-,CASTPWGTNEKLFF
TRBJ2-1,TRBV20-1,TRBD2,CSARDGRGLAGGPEVYEQFF
TRBJ2-7,TRBV12-3/TRBV12-4,-,CASSLQGPPYEQYF
TRBJ2-7,TRBV7-9,TRBD1,CASSTGAGETYNEQYF
TRBJ2-1,TRBV28,-,CVSSGRRANEYNEQFF
TRBJ2-7,TRBV2,TRBD1,CASRDTWDRGTSYEQYF
TRBJ2-5,TRBV9,-,CASSVEERTRTQYF
TRBJ1-5,TRBV7-9,-,CASAESYNQPQHF
TRBJ2-1,TRBV21-1,-,CASTVAIWQFF
TRBJ1-4,TRBV7-9,TRBD1,CASSSRDSFTNEKLFF
TRBJ2-6,TRBV7-2,TRBD1,CASSSGTVSGANVLTF
TRBJ2-3,TRBV20-1,-,CSAGHEDTQYF
TRBJ1-2,TRBV3-1,-,CASSQDPRGEGSYGYTF
TRBJ2-1,TRBV24-1,-,CATSDPGQYSYNEQFF
TRBJ1-2,TRBV4-2,TRBD1,CASSQDLRQGIGYTF
-,TRBV3-1,-,CASSREHERSEQYF
TRBJ2-1,TRBV29-1,-,CSVFSGISYNEQFF
TRBJ2-3,TRBV6-5,TRBD2,CASSSTSEGDTQYF
TRBJ1-4,TRBV4-2,-,CASSQEGKSTNEKLFF
TRBJ2-7,TRBV20-1,TRBD1,CSARDAQGAYEQYF
TRBJ1-2,TRBV12-3/TRBV12-4,TRBD1,CASSFPNRGDYGYTF
TRBJ2-5,TRBV27,-,CASSLRLGRWEQNNEQYF
-,TRBV5-4,-,CASSFMETQYF
TRBJ1-5,TRBV7-2,-,CASSLDVGNQPQHF
-,TRBV7-2,TRBD2,CASSHFAGDEQYF
-,TRBV7-9,-,CANNAFSDQTYEQYF
TRBJ2-3,TRBV20-1,-,CSASDAGSSDTQYF
TRBJ2-7,TRBV6-2/TRBV6-3,TRBD1,CASSYATGTGRNEQYF
TRBJ1-5,TRBV3-1,TRBD1,CATSGTGLPNQPQHF
TRBJ1-5,TRBV6-2/TRBV6-3,-,CASSLPGGDQPQHF
TRBJ2-1,TRBV21-1,-,CASSKRFEGWNYNNEQFF
TRBJ2-4,TRBV12-3/TRBV12-4,TRBD1,CASSGTGGVNIQYF
TRBJ2-1,TRBV5-1,-,CASSPVSSAGYNEQFF
TRBJ2-3,TRBV12-5,-,CAGGLVLAQGADTQYF
TRBJ1-4,TRBV29-1,-,CSAYTGFTNEKLFF
TRBJ2-7,TRBV7-9,TRBD1,CASSFAGGYEQYF
TRBJ2-5,TRBV28,-,CASSDGAQETQYF
TRBJ2-2,TRBV5-1,-,CAGQNTGELFF
TRBJ2-3,TRBV7-2,-,CASSLALGSSTDTQYF